The 6 T cell receptor beta chains reported below all come from one sample, sequenced in a study of blood T cell repertoires in COVID-19. TCRdb's copy holds only in-frame clones and misses some; the assay was immunoSEQ multiplex PCR. The repertoire holds 72,000 or so clones, with approximately 89% as singletons. The source material was peripheral blood. The source of these receptors is a woman aged 55-69 years with acute or convalescent COVID-19.

This clone was counted only a few times. The chain links TRBV6-4 to TRBJ2-2; D unresolved. The CDR3 extends over 11 amino acids. Per the germline V gene, CDR1 is MRHNA and CDR2 is SNTAGT. V was trimmed by 5 bases and J by 6 bases, leaving 4 bases between them. Written as DNA, the CDR3 is TGTGCCAGCAGTTTCGCCGGGGAGCTGTTTTTT. Encoded protein: CASSFAGELFF.

The chain joins TRBV3-1 (or the pseudogene TRBV3-2) to TRBJ1-6, with 7 bases identical to TRBD1. Losses at the gene ends were 4 bases for V and 5 bases for J; bases not matched to a gene: 5. Germline CDR1 reads LGHDT; CDR2 reads YNNKEL (reference sequence). CDR3 length equals 15 residues. Here the CDR3 DNA reads TGTGCCAGCAGCCTCTCGGGACAGAATAATTCACCCCTCCACTTT. Its protein product is CASSLSGQNNSPLHF.

This clone is a singleton in its sample. The rearrangement uses TRBV7-8 and TRBJ2-7, with D hard to call. Germline CDR1 reads SGHVS; CDR2 reads FQNEAQ. V lost 6 bases and J lost 2, with 8 bases in between. CDR3 size: 12 residues. The CDR3, as DNA: TGTGCCAGCAGTCGACCCGCCTACGAGCAGTACTTC. This gives the protein CASSRPAYEQYF.

V gene TRBV19 combines with J gene TRBJ2-5, with 8 bases matching TRBD2. J gave up 4 bases and V 3 bases, and 10 bases lay outside the gene matches. The CDR3 is 16 amino acids. CDR1 is LNHDA and CDR2 is SQIVND in the germline V gene (reference sequence). Here the CDR3 DNA reads TGTGCCAGTAGTATTTCCAGCGGGGGTGCGCCAGAGACCCAGTACTTC. This encodes CASSISSGGAPETQYF.

J is TRBJ1-2 and V is TRBV5-4; 8 bases fit TRBD1. The CDR3 has 13 residues. V dropped 0 bases and J dropped 7; count of bases not matched to a gene: 2. Germline lookup yields CDR1 SGHNT and CDR2 YYREEE (reference sequence). The CDR3, as DNA: TGTGCCAGCAGCTTGGAAACAGGGGGTGGCTACACCTTC. Translated: CASSLETGGGYTF.

This clone was counted once. The gene calls are TRBV6-2 or TRBV6-3 and TRBJ2-2, with 8 positions matching TRBD2. The germline V gene has CDR1 MNHEY and CDR2 SVGEGT. V lost 8 bases, J lost 0 bases, and 8 bases stayed unmatched. This CDR3 contains 16 residues. The CDR3 coding sequence is TGTGCCAGCGGCCCGCTCGGGGGGGCGAACACCGGGGAGCTGTTTTTT. Protein sequence: CASGPLGGANTGELFF.